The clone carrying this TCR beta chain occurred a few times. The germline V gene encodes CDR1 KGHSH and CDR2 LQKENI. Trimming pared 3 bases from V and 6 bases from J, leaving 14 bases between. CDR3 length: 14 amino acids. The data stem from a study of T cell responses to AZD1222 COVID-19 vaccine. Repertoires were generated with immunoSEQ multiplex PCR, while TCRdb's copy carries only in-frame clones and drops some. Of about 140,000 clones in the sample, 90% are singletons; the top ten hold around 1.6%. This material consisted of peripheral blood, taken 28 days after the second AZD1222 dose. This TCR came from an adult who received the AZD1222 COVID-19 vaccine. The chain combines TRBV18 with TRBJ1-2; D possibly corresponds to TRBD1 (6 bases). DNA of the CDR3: TGTGCCAGCTCACCCACAGGGCCGGGGGATGGCTACACCTTC. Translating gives CASSPTGPGDGYTF.